This T cell receptor (beta chain) is from a study of T cells in Graves' hyperthyroidism and ophthalmopathy. This clonotype was observed a few times. What was amplified from RNA transcripts were TCR beta CDR3 regions. Researchers ran a first-round RT-PCR on the TCR CDR3 using the HTBI primer set. TCRdb re-called the multiplex PCR reads with MiXCR, one entry per CDR3 protein. Found here are 300,000 to 450,000 distinct CDR3 sequences, less than 20% of them singletons; the top ten hold 25% to 35%. V lost 4 bases and J lost 6, with 16 bases in between. The germline CDR1 and CDR2 sequences are LGHDT and YNNKEL (reference sequence). The CDR3 is made up of 14 amino acids. Those patients with uncontrolled infection, other autoimmune disease, pregnancy or lactation were excluded. Diagnoses used clinical symptoms, serum thyroxine and TRAb, thyroid ultrasound and orbital computed tomography. Using 10 ml of fresh peripheral blood, PBMCs were prepared.

The sequence was obtained from a young woman with Graves' hyperthyroidism that later progressed to Graves' ophthalmopathy. The genes are TRBV3-1 and TRBJ2-7; D is unresolved. The sequencing input was blood. As DNA, the CDR3 is TGTGCCAGCAGCCTCGCCCCCCGGGTGGGCGAGCAGTACTTC. This translates into CASSLAPRVGEQYF.